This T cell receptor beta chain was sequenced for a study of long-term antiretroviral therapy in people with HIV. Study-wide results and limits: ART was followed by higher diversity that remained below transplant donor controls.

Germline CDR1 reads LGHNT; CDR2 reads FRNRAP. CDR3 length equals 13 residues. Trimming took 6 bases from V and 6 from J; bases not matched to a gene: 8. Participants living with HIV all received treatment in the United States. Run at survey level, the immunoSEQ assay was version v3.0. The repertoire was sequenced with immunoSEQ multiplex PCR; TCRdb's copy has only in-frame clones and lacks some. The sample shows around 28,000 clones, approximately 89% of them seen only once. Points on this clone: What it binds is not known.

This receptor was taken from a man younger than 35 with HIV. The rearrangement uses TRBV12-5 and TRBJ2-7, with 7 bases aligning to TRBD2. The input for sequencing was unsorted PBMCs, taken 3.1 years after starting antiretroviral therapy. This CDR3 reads CASGPGGSGEQYF. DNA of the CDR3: TGTGCTAGTGGGCCGGGGGGAAGCGGCGAGCAGTACTTC.